This TCR beta chain derives from a study of blood T cell repertoires in COVID-19. This clone has only a few counts. Original handling: Amplified reference gene primers provided the basis for estimating nucleated cell counts. The assay was immunoSEQ multiplex PCR, and TCRdb's table has in-frame clones only and misses some. V and J calls and clone size are as listed in that table; D and trimming were resolved from the DNA. Of over 250,000 clones in the sample, 80% to 90% were seen once. Looked up from germline, CDR1 is SGHTA and CDR2 is FQGTGA. V shed 1 base and J 10 bases; nucleotides not matched to a gene: 4. The CDR3 covers 14 residues.

The TCR originated in a woman between 70 and 85 years old with acute or convalescent COVID-19. The sample consisted of peripheral blood. The gene calls are TRBV7-3 and TRBJ2-3; 11 nucleotides align to TRBD2. In DNA, the CDR3 is TGTGCCAGCAGCTTAATAGCGGGGGGGAAGGCGCAGTATTTT. Amino acids: CASSLIAGGKAQYF.